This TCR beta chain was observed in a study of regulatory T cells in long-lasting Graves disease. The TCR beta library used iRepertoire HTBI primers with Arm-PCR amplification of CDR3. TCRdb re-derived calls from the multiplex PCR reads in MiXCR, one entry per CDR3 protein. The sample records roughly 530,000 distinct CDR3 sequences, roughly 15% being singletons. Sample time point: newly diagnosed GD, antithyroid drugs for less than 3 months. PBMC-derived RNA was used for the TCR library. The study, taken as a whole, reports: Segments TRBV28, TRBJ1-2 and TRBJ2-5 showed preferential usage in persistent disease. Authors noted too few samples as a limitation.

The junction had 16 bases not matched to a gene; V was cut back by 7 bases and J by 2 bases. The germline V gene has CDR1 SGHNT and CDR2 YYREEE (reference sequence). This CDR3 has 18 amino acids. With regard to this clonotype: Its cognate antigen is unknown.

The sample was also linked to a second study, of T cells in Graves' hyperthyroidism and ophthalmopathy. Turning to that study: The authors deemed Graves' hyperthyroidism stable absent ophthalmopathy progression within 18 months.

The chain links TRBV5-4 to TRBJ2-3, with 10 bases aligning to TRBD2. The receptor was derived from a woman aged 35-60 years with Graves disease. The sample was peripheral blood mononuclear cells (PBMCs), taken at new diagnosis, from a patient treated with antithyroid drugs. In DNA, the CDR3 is TGTGCCAGCGCTAATAGGGCTAGCGGGGGCCTGAACACAGATACGCAGTATTTT. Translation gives CASANRASGGLNTDTQYF.